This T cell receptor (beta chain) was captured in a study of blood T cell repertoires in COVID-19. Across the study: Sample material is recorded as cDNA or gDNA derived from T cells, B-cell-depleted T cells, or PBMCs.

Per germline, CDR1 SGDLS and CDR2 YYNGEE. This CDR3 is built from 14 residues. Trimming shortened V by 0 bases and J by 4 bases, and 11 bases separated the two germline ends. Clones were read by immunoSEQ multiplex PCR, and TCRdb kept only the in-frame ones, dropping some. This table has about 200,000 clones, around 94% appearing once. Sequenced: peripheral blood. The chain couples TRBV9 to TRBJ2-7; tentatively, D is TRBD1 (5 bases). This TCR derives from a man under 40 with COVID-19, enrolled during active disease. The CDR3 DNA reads TGTGCCAGCAGCGTAGGGCCTCAGGGATACGAGCAGTACTTC. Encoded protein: CASSVGPQGYEQYF.